This TCR beta chain was sequenced in a study of blood T cell repertoires in COVID-19. Overall study context: Sample material is recorded as cDNA or gDNA derived from T cells, B-cell-depleted T cells, or PBMCs.

A Seattle source enrolled patients during active infection and followed them longitudinally. The table came from immunoSEQ multiplex PCR; TCRdb's copy has only in-frame clones and leaves some out. This sample yields roughly 410,000 clones, of which 70% to 90% are seen a single time; about 1.6% belongs to the top ten. The CDR3 consists of 17 residues. Germline CDR1 MNHNY, CDR2 SVGAGI (reference sequence). V trimming: 6 bases; J trimming: 8 bases; junction bases outside the gene matches: 15. The specimen was peripheral blood. The source is a woman aged 40 to 50 with COVID-19, enrolled during active disease. The gene calls are TRBV6-6 and TRBJ1-4; 10 bases are shared with TRBD1. Written as DNA, the CDR3 is TGTGCCAGCAGCCGACGACCACAGACAGGGGGCATCGAAAAACTGTTTTTT. Translation: CASSRRPQTGGIEKLFF.